This T cell receptor (beta chain) came from a study of blood T cell repertoires in COVID-19. Trimming cost V 3 bases and J 11 bases, with 13 bases left between them. CDR3 length: 12 residues. Assay: immunoSEQ multiplex PCR; the TCRdb copy retains only in-frame clones and omits some. The profile shows hundreds of thousands of clones, more than 75% of them singletons. Sequences were obtained from PBMCs or T cells enriched from blood (not recorded which). The J gene is TRBJ1-1, the V gene TRBV12-3 or TRBV12-4; possibly TRBD1 for D (5 bases). This TCR was sampled from a woman between 50 and 59 years old who had recovered from COVID-19. Here the CDR3 DNA reads TGTGCCAGCAGTTTCTGGGGCGTTCGGGCTTTCTTT. Amino acid sequence: CASSFWGVRAFF.